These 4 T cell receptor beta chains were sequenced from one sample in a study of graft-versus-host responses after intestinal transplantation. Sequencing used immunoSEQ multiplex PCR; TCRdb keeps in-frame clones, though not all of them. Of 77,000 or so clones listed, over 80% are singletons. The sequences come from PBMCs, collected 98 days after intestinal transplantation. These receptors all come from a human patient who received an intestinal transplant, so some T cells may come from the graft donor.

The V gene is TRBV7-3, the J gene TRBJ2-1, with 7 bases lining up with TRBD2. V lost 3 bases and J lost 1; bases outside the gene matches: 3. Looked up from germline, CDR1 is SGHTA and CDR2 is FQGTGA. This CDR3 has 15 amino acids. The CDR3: CASSLGSGSYNEQFF. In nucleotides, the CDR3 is TGTGCCAGCAGCTTGGGTAGCGGGTCCTACAATGAGCAGTTCTTC.

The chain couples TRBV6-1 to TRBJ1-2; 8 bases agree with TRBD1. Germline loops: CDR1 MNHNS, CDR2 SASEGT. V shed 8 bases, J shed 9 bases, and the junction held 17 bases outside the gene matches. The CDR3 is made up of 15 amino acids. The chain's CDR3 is CASAYQRGTGGRYTF. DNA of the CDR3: TGTGCCAGCGCCTACCAAAGAGGGACAGGAGGACGCTACACCTTC.

CDR3 loop: CASSELLWTGGEDTEAFF. CDR3 nucleotides: TGTGCCAGCAGTGAACTGCTCTGGACAGGGGGTGAGGACACTGAAGCTTTCTTT. The chain links TRBV6-1 to TRBJ1-1, with 10 bases matching TRBD1. J was trimmed by 3 bases and V by 2 bases; bases with no gene match: 12. The germline V gene encodes CDR1 MNHNS and CDR2 SASEGT. The CDR3 is 18 amino acids.

The CDR3 nucleotides are TGTGCCAGCAGTGATCTGGGCAATCAGCCCCAGCATTTT. It yields the protein CASSDLGNQPQHF. This chain joins TRBV25-1 and TRBJ1-5, with no clear D. This CDR3 has 13 residues. Trimming removed 3 bases from V and 2 bases from J, with 5 bases in between. Germline assignment: CDR1 MGHDK and CDR2 SYGVNS.